This record covers a single T cell receptor beta chain. This entry belongs to a study of blood T cell repertoires in COVID-19. Original analysis: Reference gene primer amplification in the assay estimated nucleated cell counts. The protocol was immunoSEQ multiplex PCR, while the TCRdb copy is restricted to in-frame clones and leaves out a portion. That table supplies the V and J calls and clone size; D and trimming were determined from the DNA. The table shows about 300,000 clones, with around 88% occurring only once. The V and J ends lost 6 bases and 0 bases respectively, with 11 bases between them. The CDR3 covers 14 residues. Germline V CDR1 and CDR2: SGHTA, FQGTGA.

Material: peripheral blood. The TCR sequence derives from a woman aged 25 to 39 who had recovered from COVID-19. The chain combines TRBV7-3 with TRBJ1-2; D is ambiguous. CDR3 in amino acids: CASSLIRTNYGYTF. As DNA, the CDR3 is TGTGCCAGCAGTCTTATCAGAACTAACTATGGCTACACCTTC.